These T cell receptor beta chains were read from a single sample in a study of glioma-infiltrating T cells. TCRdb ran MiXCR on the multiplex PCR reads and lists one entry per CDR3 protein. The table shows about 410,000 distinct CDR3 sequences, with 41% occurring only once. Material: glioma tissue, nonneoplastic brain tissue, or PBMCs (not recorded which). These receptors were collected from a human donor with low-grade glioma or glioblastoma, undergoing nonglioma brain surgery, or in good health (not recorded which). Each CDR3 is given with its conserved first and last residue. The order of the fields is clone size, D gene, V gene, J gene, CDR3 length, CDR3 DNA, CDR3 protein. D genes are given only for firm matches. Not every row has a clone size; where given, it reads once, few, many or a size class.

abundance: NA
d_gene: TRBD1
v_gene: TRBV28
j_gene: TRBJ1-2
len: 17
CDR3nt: TGTGCCAGCAGTTTGGTCTCGGCAGGGGGCGATAACTATGGCTACACCTTC
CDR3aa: CASSLVSAGGDNYGYTF

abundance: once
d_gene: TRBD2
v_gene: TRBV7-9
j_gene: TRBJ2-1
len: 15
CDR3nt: TGTGCCAGCAGCTTCCCTAGCGGGATAGCCAATGAGCGGTTCTTC
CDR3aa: CASSFPSGIANERFF

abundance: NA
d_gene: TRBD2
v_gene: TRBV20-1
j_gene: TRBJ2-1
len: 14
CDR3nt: TGCAGTGCGCAACTAGCGATCTCCTACAATGAGCAGTTCTTC
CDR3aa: CSAQLAISYNEQFF

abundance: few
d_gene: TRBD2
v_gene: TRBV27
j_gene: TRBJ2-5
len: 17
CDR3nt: TGTGCCAGCAGTCCCCTTAGCGGGAGAGAATTTACGGAGACCCAGTACTTC
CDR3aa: CASSPLSGREFTETQYF

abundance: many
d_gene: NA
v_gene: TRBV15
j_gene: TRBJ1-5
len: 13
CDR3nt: TGTGCCACCAGCAGAGGCGGCGCTCAGCCCCAGCATTTT
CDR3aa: CATSRGGAQPQHF

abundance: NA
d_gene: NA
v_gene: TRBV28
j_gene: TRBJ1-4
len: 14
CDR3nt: TGTGCCAGCAGTTCAGGGGCAACTAATGAAAAACTGTTTTTT
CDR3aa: CASSSGATNEKLFF

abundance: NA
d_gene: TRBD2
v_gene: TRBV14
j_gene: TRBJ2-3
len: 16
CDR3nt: TGTGCCAGCAGCCAAACTAGCGGGGTCAGCACAGATACGCAGTATTTT
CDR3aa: CASSQTSGVSTDTQYF

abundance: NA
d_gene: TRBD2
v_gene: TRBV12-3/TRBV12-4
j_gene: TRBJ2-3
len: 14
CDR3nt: TGTGCCAGCAGTGGCAGCGGGATGGGCGGGACGCAGTATTTT
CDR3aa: CASSGSGMGGTQYF

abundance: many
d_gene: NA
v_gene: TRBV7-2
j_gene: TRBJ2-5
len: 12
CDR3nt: TGTGCCAGCAGCTTAATGACGGAGACCCAGTACTTC
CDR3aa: CASSLMTETQYF

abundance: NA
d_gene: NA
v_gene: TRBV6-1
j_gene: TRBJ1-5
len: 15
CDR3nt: TGTGCCAGCGCTCTCCCGGGCAGTTTCAATCAGCCCCAGCATTTT
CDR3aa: CASALPGSFNQPQHF

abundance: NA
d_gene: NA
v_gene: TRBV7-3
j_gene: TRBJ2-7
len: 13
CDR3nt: TGTGCCAGCAGCTCGGGACGTTTGGACGAGCAGTACTTC
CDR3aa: CASSSGRLDEQYF

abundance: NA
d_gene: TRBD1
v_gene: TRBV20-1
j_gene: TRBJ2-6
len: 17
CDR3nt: TGCAGTGCTTCGAGGACAGGGGGCTTCTCTGGGGCCAACGTCCTGACTTTC
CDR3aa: CSASRTGGFSGANVLTF

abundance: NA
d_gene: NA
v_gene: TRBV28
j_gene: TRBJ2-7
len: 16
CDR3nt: TGTGCCAGCAGCCTTGACAGGTGGAGGTCTACCTACGAGCAGTACTTC
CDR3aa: CASSLDRWRSTYEQYF

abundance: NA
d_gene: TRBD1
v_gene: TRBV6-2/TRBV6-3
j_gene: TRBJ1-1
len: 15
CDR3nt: TGTGCCAGCAACCCTTGGCCCGGACAGGGGGCGCGAGCTTTCTTT
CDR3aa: CASNPWPGQGARAFF

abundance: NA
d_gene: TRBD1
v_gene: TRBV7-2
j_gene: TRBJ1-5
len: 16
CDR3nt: TGTGCCAGCAGCGAAGGGACAGTTTATAGCAATCAGCCCCAGCATTTT
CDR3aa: CASSEGTVYSNQPQHF

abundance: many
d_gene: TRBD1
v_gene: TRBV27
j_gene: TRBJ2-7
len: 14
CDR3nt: TGTGCCAGCAGTCGCCGACAGGGGCTCGCCGAGCAGTACTTC
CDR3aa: CASSRRQGLAEQYF

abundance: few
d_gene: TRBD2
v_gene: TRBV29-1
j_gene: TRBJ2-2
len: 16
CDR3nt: TGCAGCGTTGAAGATCTAGGACTAGCGGGAGCCGGGGAGCTGTTTTTT
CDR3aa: CSVEDLGLAGAGELFF

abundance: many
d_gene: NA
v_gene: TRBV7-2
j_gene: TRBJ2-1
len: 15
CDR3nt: TGTGCCAGCACGCCTGATGTGGGGGCCTACAATGAGCAGTTCTTC
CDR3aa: CASTPDVGAYNEQFF

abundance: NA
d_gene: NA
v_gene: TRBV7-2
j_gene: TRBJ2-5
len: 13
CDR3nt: TGTGCCAGCAGCTTAACCAGGGATGAGACCCAGTACTTC
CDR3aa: CASSLTRDETQYF

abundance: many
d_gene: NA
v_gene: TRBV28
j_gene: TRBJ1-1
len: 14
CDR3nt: TGTGCCAGCAGTTTATACGGACCGAACACTGAAGCTTTCTTT
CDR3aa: CASSLYGPNTEAFF

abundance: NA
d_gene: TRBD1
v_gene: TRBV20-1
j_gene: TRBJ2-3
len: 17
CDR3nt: TGCAGTGCCAGAACCCTTCGACAGGGTCGGGGCACAGATACGCAGTGTTTT
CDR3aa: CSARTLRQGRGTDTQCF

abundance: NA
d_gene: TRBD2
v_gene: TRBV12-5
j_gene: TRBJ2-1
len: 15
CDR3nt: TGTGCTAGTGGTTTGACGCGGGAGGGCCGGAATGAGCAGTTCTTC
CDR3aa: CASGLTREGRNEQFF

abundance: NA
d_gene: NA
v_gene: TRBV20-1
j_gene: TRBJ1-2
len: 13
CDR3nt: TGCAGTGCTAGGAGGGATTTGGGCTATGGCTACACCTTC
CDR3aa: CSARRDLGYGYTF

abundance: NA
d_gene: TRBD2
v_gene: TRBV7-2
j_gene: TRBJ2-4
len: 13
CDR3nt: TGTGCCAGCAGCTTAGCTGCGGGGGACATTCAGTACTTC
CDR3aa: CASSLAAGDIQYF

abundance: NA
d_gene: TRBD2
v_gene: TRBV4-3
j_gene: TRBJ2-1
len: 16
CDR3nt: TGCGCCAGCAGCCAAGGTAGCGGGATAATGGGCAATGAGCAGTTCTTC
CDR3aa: CASSQGSGIMGNEQFF

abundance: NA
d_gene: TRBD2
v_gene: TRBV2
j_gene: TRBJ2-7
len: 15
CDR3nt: TGTGCCAGCAGTTCTGGACTAGCAGTTTTGTACGAGCAGTACTTC
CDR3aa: CASSSGLAVLYEQYF

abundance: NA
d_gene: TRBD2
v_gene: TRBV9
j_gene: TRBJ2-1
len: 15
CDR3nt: TGTGCCAGCAGCGTCCGGGGGGTGACCTACAATGAGCAGTTCTTC
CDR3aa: CASSVRGVTYNEQFF

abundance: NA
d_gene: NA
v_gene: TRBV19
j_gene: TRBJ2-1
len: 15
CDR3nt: TGTGCCAGTAGTATAGATCCCGGACATATCAATGAGCAGTTCTTC
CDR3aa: CASSIDPGHINEQFF

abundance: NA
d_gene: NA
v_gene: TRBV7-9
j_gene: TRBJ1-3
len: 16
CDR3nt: TGTGCCAGCAGCTTAGAAATAATCGGGAATGGAAACACCATATATTTT
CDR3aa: CASSLEIIGNGNTIYF

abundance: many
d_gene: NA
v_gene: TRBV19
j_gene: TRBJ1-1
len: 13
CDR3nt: TGTGCCAGTAGTGTCTCAGGGTACACTGAAGCTTTCTTT
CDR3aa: CASSVSGYTEAFF

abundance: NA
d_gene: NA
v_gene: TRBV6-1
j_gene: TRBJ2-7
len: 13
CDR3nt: TGTGCCAGCAGTGAAAACGGGACCCTCGAGCAGTACTTC
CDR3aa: CASSENGTLEQYF

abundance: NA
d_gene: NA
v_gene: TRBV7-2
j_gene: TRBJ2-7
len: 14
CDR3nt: TGTGCCAGCAGCTTCACTAGCTCAACCTACGAGCAGTACTTC
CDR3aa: CASSFTSSTYEQYF

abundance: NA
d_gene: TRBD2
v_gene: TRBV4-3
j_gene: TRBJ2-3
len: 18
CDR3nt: TGCGCCAGCAGCCAAGATGGAGTAGCGGGGGGCCCCACAGATACGCAGTATTTT
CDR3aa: CASSQDGVAGGPTDTQYF

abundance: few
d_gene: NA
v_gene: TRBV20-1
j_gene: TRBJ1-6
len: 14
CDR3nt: TGCAGTGCTAGAGATCGGGCAGGGAATTCACCCCTCCACTTT
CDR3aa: CSARDRAGNSPLHF

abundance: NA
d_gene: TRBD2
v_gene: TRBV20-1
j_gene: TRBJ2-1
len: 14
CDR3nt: TGCAGTGCTAGTAAGCGGGAGAGGAGCGACGAGCAGTCCTTC
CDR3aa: CSASKRERSDEQSF

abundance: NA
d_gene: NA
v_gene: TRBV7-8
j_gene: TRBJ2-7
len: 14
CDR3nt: TGTGCCAGCAGCTTAGTAGGGAAGCGCTACGAGCAGTACTTC
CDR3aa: CASSLVGKRYEQYF

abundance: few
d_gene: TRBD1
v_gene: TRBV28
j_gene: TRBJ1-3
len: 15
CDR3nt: TGTGCCAGCAGTGTCATACAGGGGGTAGGAAACACCATATATTTT
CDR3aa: CASSVIQGVGNTIYF

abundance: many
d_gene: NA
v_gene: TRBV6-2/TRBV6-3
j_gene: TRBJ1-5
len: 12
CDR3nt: TGTGCCAGCAGTTATTCCCCTCAGCCCCAGCATTTT
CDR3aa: CASSYSPQPQHF

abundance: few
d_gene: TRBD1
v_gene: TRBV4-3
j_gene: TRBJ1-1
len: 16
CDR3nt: TGCGCCAGCAGCCAAGATCCCACAGGGGTCAAGGGTGAAGCTTTCTTT
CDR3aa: CASSQDPTGVKGEAFF

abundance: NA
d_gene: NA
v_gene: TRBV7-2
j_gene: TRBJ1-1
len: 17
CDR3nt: TGTGCCAGCAGCTTAGCCCGATTACAGGGTGGGTACACTGAAGCTTTCTTT
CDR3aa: CASSLARLQGGYTEAFF

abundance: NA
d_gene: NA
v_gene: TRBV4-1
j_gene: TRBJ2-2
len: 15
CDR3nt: TGCGCCAGCAGCCAAGAGAATAGTTGCACCGGGGAGCTGTTTTTT
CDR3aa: CASSQENSCTGELFF

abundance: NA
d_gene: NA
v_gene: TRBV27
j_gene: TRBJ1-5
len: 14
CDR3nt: TGTGCCAGCAGTTTATCAACAGGGAATCAGCCCCGGCATTTT
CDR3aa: CASSLSTGNQPRHF

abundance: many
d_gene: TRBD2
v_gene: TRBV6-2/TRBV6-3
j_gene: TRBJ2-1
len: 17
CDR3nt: TGTGCCAGCAGTTACACCCTGGGGACTAGCCGGAGGCATGAGCAGTTCTTC
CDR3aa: CASSYTLGTSRRHEQFF